This TCR beta chain was profiled in a study of identical twins. Template switching introduced a universal primer site, and the cDNA bore unique molecular identifiers. MiXCR was run by TCRdb on the 5' RACE reads, yielding one entry per CDR3 protein. The sample has 200,000 to 250,000 distinct CDR3 sequences, more than 13% seen once. CDR3 size: 13 residues. Germline loops: CDR1 SGHDT, CDR2 YYEEEE. V lost 4 bases to trimming and J lost 3 bases, with 11 bases between them. Study conclusions and caveats: Twins' excess sharing was less marked for out-of-frame beta sequences.

On this clonotype: Its antigen is currently unknown.

V and J are TRBV5-6 and TRBJ2-7; D unclear. The TCR comes from a woman aged 18-35 years in good health. The material sequenced was memory (CD45RO+) T cells sorted from blood. The CDR3 loop is CASSPGHLYEQYF. The CDR3 bases are TGTGCCAGCAGCCCCGGGCATCTCTACGAGCAGTACTTC.